These T cell receptor beta chains were read from a single sample in a study of T cell repertoires in cytomegalovirus infection. The antigens of these receptors remain unknown. From the reads, TCRdb called clonotypes with MiXCR, one entry per CDR3 protein. Here the sample spans about 700,000 distinct CDR3 sequences, around a third being singletons. This sample comprised cultured PBMCs, obtained from culture after CMV antigen stimulation. These receptor sequences come from a human donor in good health (CMV status not recorded). Some clones in this sample may be carry-over from other donors' samples. Each CDR3 is given with its conserved first and last residue. D genes are given only for firm matches.

d_call j_call v_call cdr3_aa
. TRBJ2-5 TRBV6-1 CASSDHLVTQYF
TRBD2 TRBJ2-5 TRBV12-3/TRBV12-4 CASSSSLAGAPETQYF
. TRBJ2-3 TRBV7-8 CASSLFPAGGPDTDTQYF
TRBD1 TRBJ2-3 TRBV29-1 CSVGGLGDRGPDTQYF
. TRBJ2-7 TRBV7-8 CASSLFLGVSYEQYF
. TRBJ1-5 TRBV6-1 CASTETSNQPQHF
. TRBJ1-5 TRBV18 CASSPMTDYQPQHF
TRBD1 TRBJ2-7 TRBV7-6 CASTADRGGEQYF
. TRBJ2-5 TRBV12-3/TRBV12-4 CASSNRVPLGQETQYF
TRBD2 TRBJ2-5 TRBV3-1 CASSPASGQETQYF
TRBD1 TRBJ2-3 TRBV2 CASSDRTGILYF
TRBD1 TRBJ1-5 TRBV7-2 CASSKTGYSNQPQHF
. TRBJ2-2 TRBV12-3/TRBV12-4 CASSYSSLGELFF
. TRBJ2-5 TRBV7-2 CASSIVGPDATQYF
. TRBJ2-7 TRBV15 CATSGGGDRYEQYF
. TRBJ1-1 TRBV2 CASRRGYTLGTEAFF
. TRBJ1-1 TRBV20-1 CSAGAGADTEAFF
TRBD1 TRBJ2-7 TRBV7-2 CASSLDRAYEQYF
TRBD1 TRBJ2-7 TRBV7-2 CASSRRQGPYVYEQYF
. TRBJ2-4 TRBV7-8 CASSKGLAKNIQYF
. TRBJ1-1 TRBV19 CASSDGTTKNTEAFF
. TRBJ2-1 TRBV6-1 CASRRGAEGSYNEQFF
. TRBJ1-2 TRBV12-3/TRBV12-4 CATVWGANYGYTF
. TRBJ2-2 TRBV7-2 CASSLGIGRRRDTGELFF
TRBD2 TRBJ2-1 TRBV7-8 CASSTGTSGRVDNEQFF
. TRBJ2-7 TRBV7-2 CASSPTSYEQYF
TRBD2 TRBJ2-7 TRBV20-1 CSARSWREGPYEQYF
TRBD2 TRBJ2-7 TRBV9 CASSVEREGYEQYF
. TRBJ2-7 TRBV7-2 CASSLPGNSYEQYF
. TRBJ2-7 TRBV6-2/TRBV6-3 CASSYDGSAYEQYF